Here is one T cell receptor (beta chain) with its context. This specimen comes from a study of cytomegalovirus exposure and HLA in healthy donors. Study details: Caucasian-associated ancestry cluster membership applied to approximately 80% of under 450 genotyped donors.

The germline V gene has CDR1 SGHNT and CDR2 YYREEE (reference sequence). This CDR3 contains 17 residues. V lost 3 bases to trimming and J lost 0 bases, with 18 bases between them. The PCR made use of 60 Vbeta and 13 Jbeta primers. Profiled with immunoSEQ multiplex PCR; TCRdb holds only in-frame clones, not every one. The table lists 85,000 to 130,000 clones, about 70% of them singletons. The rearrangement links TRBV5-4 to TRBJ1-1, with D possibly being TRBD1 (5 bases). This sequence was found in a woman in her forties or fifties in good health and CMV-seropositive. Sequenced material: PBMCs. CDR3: CASSYYPPGLLNTEAFF. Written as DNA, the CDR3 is TGTGCCAGCAGCTACTACCCTCCGGGACTCCTGAACACTGAAGCTTTCTTT.